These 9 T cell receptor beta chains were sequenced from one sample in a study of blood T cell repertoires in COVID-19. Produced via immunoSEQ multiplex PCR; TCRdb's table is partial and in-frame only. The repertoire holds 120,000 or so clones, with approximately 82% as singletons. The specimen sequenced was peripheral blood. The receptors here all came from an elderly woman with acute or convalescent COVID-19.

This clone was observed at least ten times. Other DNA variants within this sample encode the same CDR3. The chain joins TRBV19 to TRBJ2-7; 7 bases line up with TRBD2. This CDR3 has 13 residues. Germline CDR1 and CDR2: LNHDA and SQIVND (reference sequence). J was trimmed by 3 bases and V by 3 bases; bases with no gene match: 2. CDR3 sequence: CASSIAGDYEQYF. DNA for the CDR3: TGTGCCAGTAGTATTGCGGGGGACTACGAGCAGTACTTC.

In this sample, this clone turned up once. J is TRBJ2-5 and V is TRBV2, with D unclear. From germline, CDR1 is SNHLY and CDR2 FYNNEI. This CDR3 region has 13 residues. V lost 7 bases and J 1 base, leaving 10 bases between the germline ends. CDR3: CASTVRGQETQYF. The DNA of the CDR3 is TGTGCCAGCACAGTTCGAGGCCAAGAGACCCAGTACTTC.

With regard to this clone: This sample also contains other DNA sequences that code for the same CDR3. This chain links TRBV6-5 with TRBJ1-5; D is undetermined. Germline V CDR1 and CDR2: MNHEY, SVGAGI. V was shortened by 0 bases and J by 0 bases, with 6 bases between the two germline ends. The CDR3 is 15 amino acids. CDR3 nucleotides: TGTGCCAGCAGTTACTCTTCAAATAGCAATCAGCCCCAGCATTTT. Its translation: CASSYSSNSNQPQHF.

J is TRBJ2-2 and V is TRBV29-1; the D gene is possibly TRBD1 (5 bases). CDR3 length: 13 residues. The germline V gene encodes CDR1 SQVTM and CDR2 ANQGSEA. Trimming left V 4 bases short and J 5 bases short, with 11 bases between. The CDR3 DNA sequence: TGCAGCGTTGTGGGGCAGGTAACCGGGGAGCTGTTTTTT. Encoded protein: CSVVGQVTGELFF.

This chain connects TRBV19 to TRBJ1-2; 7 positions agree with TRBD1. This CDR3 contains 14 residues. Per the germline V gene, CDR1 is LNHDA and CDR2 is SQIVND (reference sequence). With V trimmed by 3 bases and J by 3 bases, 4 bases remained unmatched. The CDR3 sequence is CASSILDRDYGYTF. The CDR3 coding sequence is TGTGCCAGTAGTATCCTCGACAGGGACTATGGCTACACCTTC.

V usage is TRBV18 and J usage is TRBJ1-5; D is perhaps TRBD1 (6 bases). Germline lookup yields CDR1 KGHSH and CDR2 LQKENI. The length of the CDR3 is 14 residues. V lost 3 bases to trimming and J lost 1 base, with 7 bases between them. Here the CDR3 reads CASSPDRSNQPQHF. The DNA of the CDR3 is TGTGCCAGCTCACCCGACAGGAGCAATCAGCCCCAGCATTTT.

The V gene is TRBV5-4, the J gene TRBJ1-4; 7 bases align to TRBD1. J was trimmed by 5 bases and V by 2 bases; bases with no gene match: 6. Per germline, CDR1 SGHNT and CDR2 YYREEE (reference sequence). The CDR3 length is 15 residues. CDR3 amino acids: CASSFMGTENEKLFF. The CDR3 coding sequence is TGTGCCAGCAGCTTTATGGGGACAGAAAATGAAAAACTGTTTTTT.

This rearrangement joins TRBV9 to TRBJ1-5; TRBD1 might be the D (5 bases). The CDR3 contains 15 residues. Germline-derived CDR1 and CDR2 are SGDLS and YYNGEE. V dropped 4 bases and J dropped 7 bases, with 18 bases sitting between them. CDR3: CASSLSGGFHQPQHF. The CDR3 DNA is TGTGCCAGCAGCCTCTCCGGGGGGTTCCACCAGCCCCAGCATTTT.

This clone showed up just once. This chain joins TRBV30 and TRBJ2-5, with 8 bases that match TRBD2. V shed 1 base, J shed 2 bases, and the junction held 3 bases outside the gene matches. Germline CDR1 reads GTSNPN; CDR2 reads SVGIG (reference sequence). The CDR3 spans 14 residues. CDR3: CAWSALAVQETQYF. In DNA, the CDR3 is TGTGCCTGGAGTGCACTAGCGGTTCAAGAGACCCAGTACTTC.